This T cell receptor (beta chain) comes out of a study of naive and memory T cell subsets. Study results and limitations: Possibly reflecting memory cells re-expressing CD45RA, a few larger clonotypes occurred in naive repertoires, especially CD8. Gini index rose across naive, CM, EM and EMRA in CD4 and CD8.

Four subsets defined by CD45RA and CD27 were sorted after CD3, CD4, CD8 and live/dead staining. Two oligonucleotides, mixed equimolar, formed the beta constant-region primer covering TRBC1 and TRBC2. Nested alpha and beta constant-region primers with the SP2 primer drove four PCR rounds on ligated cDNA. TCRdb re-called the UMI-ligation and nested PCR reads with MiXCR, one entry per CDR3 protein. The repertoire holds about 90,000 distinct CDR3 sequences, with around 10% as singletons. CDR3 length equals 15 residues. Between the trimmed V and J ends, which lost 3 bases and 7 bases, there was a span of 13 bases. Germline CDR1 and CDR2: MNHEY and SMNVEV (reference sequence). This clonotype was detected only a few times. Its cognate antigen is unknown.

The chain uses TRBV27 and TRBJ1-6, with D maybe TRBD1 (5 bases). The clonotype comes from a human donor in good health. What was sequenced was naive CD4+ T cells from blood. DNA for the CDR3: TGTGCCAGCAGTTTGGAGGGGCAGCGAAATTCACCCCTCCACTTT. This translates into CASSLEGQRNSPLHF.